This T cell receptor beta chain comes out of a study of blood T cells in healthy people across ages. The wider study: When template switching was applied, about one barcoded beta molecule was captured per two T cells. Study conclusions and caveats: Estimated diversity, derived from one million T cells, was regarded as an underestimate.

Then a second PCR, running roughly 7 to 11 cycles, was carried out with a sample-barcoded 5' primer and a J-beta primer mix. Each cDNA molecule received a tag from a template-switch adaptor that had 12 random nucleotides. From the 5' RACE reads, TCRdb called clonotypes with MiXCR, one entry per CDR3 protein. The sample records 1,800,000 or so distinct CDR3 sequences, more than 35% being singletons. Of note for this clonotype: Its matching antigen is unknown.

Material for sequencing was blood. The TCR sequence derives from a human donor in good health.

CDR3 protein: CSVLTGGDEKLFF. The DNA of the CDR3 is TGCAGCGTCCTCACAGGGGGCGATGAAAAACTGTTTTTT. The rearrangement joins TRBV29-1 to TRBJ1-4; the match to TRBD1 covers 9 bases. V lost 6 bases to trimming and J lost 6 bases; unmatched junction nucleotides: 5. CDR3 length: 13 amino acids. Germline V gives CDR1 SQVTM, CDR2 ANQGSEA.